Here is one TCR beta chain with its context. There are 15 residues in the CDR3. V dropped 4 bases and J dropped 0 bases, with 10 bases sitting between them. The V gene's germline CDR1 is LGHDT and CDR2 YNNKEL (reference sequence). These data originate in a study of T cell responses to AZD1222 COVID-19 vaccine. Only in-frame clones appear in the TCRdb table, and some are missing; sequencing was by immunoSEQ multiplex PCR. The data hold tens of thousands of clones, with roughly 90% observed a single time. The receptor comes from an adult in good health. Sample: peripheral blood, taken on day 0 of AZD1222 vaccination. The chain uses TRBV3-1 (or the pseudogene TRBV3-2) and TRBJ2-4, with D perhaps TRBD1 (6 bases). The CDR3: CASSLGTIAKNIQYF. CDR3 DNA: TGTGCCAGCAGCCTCGGGACAATAGCCAAAAACATTCAGTACTTC.